The following is a T cell receptor beta chain sequence with its context. Its antigen remains unidentified. Across several immunoSEQ plates, the genomic DNA of each subset was split evenly. Sequenced by immunoSEQ multiplex PCR; TCRdb stores in-frame clones only, minus some. Of roughly 650,000 clones in the sample, roughly 97% were seen once. This specimen belongs to a study of shared clonotypes between healthy human individuals. Study-wide findings and caveats: Non-shared clonotypes had lower generation probabilities than those shared by all four donors. Sequencing depth was expected to influence donor clonotype sharing.

Partitioning of CD4+ cells yielded a CD45RA+ naive subset and a CD45RA-negative memory subset. The CDR3 is made up of 16 amino acids. After removal of 4 bases from V and 2 bases from J, the junction contained 7 bases not matched to a gene. Germline-derived CDR1 and CDR2 are LNHNV and YYDKDF (reference sequence). The TCR sequence derives from a woman aged 30 to 39 in good health. The rearrangement joins TRBV15 to TRBJ2-7; 11 bases fit TRBD2. The specimen was naive CD4+ T cells sorted from blood. Subset meaning: CD45RA+ positively selected. The CDR3, as DNA: TGTGCCACCAGCAAAGACCCACTAGCGGGAGCCTACGAGCAGTACTTC. It codes for CATSKDPLAGAYEQYF.